This T cell receptor beta chain was recorded in a study of T cells in Graves' hyperthyroidism and ophthalmopathy. This clonotype was seen a few times. Exclusion of a patient resulted from uncontrolled infection, other autoimmune disease, pregnancy or lactation. Germline V gene lookup returns CDR1 SGHRS and CDR2 YFSETQ. This CDR3 region has 13 residues. Unmatched junction bases numbered 11, after V lost 4 bases and J lost 12 bases. Amplification yielded TCR beta CDR3 regions, with RNA transcripts as the source. During a first-round RT-PCR of the TCR CDR3, the HTBI primer set was used. In TCRdb, the multiplex PCR reads were re-called with MiXCR into one record per CDR3 protein. The table records 150,000 to 200,000 distinct CDR3 sequences, approximately 15% of them present only once.

This chain links TRBV5-1 with TRBJ1-1; the match to TRBD1 covers 8 bases. This TCR derives from a woman aged 50 to 60 with Graves' hyperthyroidism. The sample comprised blood. The CDR3 loop reads CASSRQVQGASFF. Written as DNA, the CDR3 is TGCGCCAGCAGCCGACAAGTTCAGGGGGCGTCTTTCTTT.